These 27 T cell receptor beta chains came from one sample sequenced in a study of CD8+ T cells in alopecia areata. Treatment meaning: oral pan-JAK inhibitor, 5-10 mg twice daily. cDNA prepared by RNA extraction and subsequent reverse transcription served as the template for sequencing. The table came from immunoSEQ multiplex PCR; TCRdb's copy has only in-frame clones and leaves some out. The sample consists of some 200,000 clones, approximately 60% of them appearing once. The sample consisted of CD4+ T cells sorted from blood, taken at week 4, from a patient treated with tofacitinib. The source of these receptors is a human donor with alopecia areata.

The rearrangement joins TRBV6-5 to TRBJ2-3, with D possibly TRBD1 on 6 matching bases. V gave up 6 bases and J gave up 2 bases, with 15 bases separating them. This CDR3 has 15 residues. Germline-derived CDR1 and CDR2 are MNHEY and SVGAGI. CDR3 bases: TGTGCCAGCAGCTATTCAGGGGTGCCCACAGATACGCAGTATTTT. Translation: CASSYSGVPTDTQYF.

In regard to this clone: The sample has other DNA sequences that encode this CDR3 too. The chain combines TRBV30 with TRBJ1-2; D unclear. Trimming removed 0 bases at V and 2 bases at J, with 1 base between. The CDR3 has 11 residues. The germline CDR1 and CDR2 sequences are GTSNPN and SVGIG (reference sequence). The CDR3 nucleotides read TGTGCCTGGAGTGTAAACTATGGCTACACCTTC. Translation gives CAWSVNYGYTF.

The chain carries TRBV7-2 and TRBJ2-2, with a tentative D call TRBD2 (5 bases). Germline CDR1 SGHTA, CDR2 FQGNSA. This CDR3 is 13 amino acids long. V lost 2 bases, J lost 8 bases, and 9 bases lay in between. CDR3 in amino acids: CASSLTRDGELFF. The CDR3 DNA reads as TGTGCCAGCAGCTTAACTAGGGATGGGGAGCTGTTTTTT.

This sequence joins TRBV5-6 and TRBJ1-5, with D possibly matching TRBD1 (6 bases). The CDR3 is 16 residues long. From germline, CDR1 is SGHDT and CDR2 YYEEEE. V gave up 0 bases and J gave up 7 bases, with 17 bases separating them. The CDR3 here is CASSLGSGGAPQPQHF. CDR3 in DNA: TGTGCCAGCAGCTTGGGTTCTGGGGGCGCCCCCCAGCCCCAGCATTTT.

The rearrangement uses TRBV9 and TRBJ1-2; D not resolved. V lost 0 bases, J lost 2 bases, and 5 bases lay in between. Germline V gene lookup returns CDR1 SGDLS and CDR2 YYNGEE. The CDR3 length is 13 residues. The CDR3 sequence is CASSVDQNYGYTF. The CDR3 DNA reads TGTGCCAGCAGCGTAGACCAGAACTATGGCTACACCTTC.

CDR3: CASSFRRDRRFNEQFF. Here the CDR3 DNA reads TGTGCCAGCAGCTTCCGCCGGGACAGGCGGTTCAATGAGCAGTTCTTC. This sequence joins TRBV11-1 and TRBJ2-1; 8 bases match TRBD1. CDR1 is SGHAT and CDR2 is FQDESV in the germline V gene (reference sequence). There are 16 residues in the CDR3. Trimming at V came to 3 bases and at J to 6 bases, leaving 10 bases not matched to a gene.

J is TRBJ2-1 and V is TRBV7-2, with D unresolved. The V gene lost 5 bases and the J gene lost 5 bases, with 10 bases spanning the gap. From germline, CDR1 is SGHTA and CDR2 FQGNSA. The CDR3 contains 13 residues. The CDR3 sequence is CASSRNSNNEQFF. The CDR3 DNA is TGTGCCAGCAGCCGGAACTCAAACAATGAGCAGTTCTTC.

This clone showed up just once. The V call is TRBV9, the J call TRBJ2-1; 8 nucleotides match TRBD2. The CDR3 runs to 15 residues. Germline V gives CDR1 SGDLS, CDR2 YYNGEE. The trim removed 0 bases at V and 3 bases at J, leaving 2 bases unmatched. CDR3 residues: CASSVELADYNEQFF. CDR3 coding DNA: TGTGCCAGCAGCGTAGAACTAGCGGACTACAATGAGCAGTTCTTC. The whole variable domain, remainder taken from reference TRBV9 and TRBJ2-1, is DSGVTQTPKHLITATGQRVTLRCSPRSGDLSVYWYQQSLDQGLQFLIQYYNGEERAKGNILERFSAQQFPDLHSELNLSSLELGDSALYFCASSVELADYNEQFFGPGTRLTVL.

J is TRBJ1-2 and V is TRBV9, with D hard to call. Germline CDR1 and CDR2: SGDLS and YYNGEE. V lost 0 bases and J lost 0, with 12 bases in between. The CDR3 length is 16 residues. CDR3 loop: CASSVVPDPTNYGYTF. CDR3 DNA sequence: TGTGCCAGCAGCGTAGTGCCGGACCCCACTAACTATGGCTACACCTTC.

This clone was seen a few times. V usage is TRBV27 and J usage is TRBJ2-2; TRBD2 agrees at 10 bases. V was clipped by 4 bases and J by 4 bases; unmatched bases: 12. Looked up from germline, CDR1 is MNHEY and CDR2 is SMNVEV (reference sequence). CDR3 length equals 18 residues. The CDR3: CASSSPSRSGGATGELFF. CDR3 coding DNA: TGTGCCAGCAGTTCACCGTCCAGGAGCGGGGGGGCCACCGGGGAGCTGTTTTTT.

V is TRBV20-1 and J is TRBJ1-1, with D maybe TRBD1 (5 bases). The CDR3 sequence is 11 residues long. The germline V gene encodes CDR1 DFQATT and CDR2 SNEGSKA (reference sequence). V was cut by 1 base and J by 5 bases, with 5 bases left in between. The CDR3 nucleotides are TGCAGTGCTAGAGCAGGGACTGAAGCTTTCTTT. Translated, it gives CSARAGTEAFF.

The J gene is TRBJ1-2, the V gene TRBV5-4; D is undetermined. Per germline, CDR1 SGHNT and CDR2 YYREEE (reference sequence). The V and J ends lost 4 bases and 8 bases respectively, with 21 bases between them. The CDR3 consists of 15 residues. DNA for the CDR3: TGTGCCAGCAGCGACGCAGGACTTGCGACGGGGGGCTACACCTTC. Amino acid sequence: CASSDAGLATGGYTF.

The chain recombines TRBV7-9 with TRBJ2-7, with 7 bases aligning to TRBD1. Losses at the gene ends were 1 base for V and 0 bases for J; bases not matched to a gene: 9. The CDR3 length is 17 residues. Germline values: CDR1 SEHNR, CDR2 FQNEAQ (reference sequence). The CDR3 DNA is TGTGCCAGCAGCTTAGTGGGGGACAGCTCTAGCTCCTACGAGCAGTACTTC. The encoded protein is CASSLVGDSSSSYEQYF.

The chain is built from TRBV5-4 and TRBJ1-4, with D uncertain. Per the germline V gene, CDR1 is SGHNT and CDR2 is YYREEE (reference sequence). V was trimmed by 4 bases and J by 5 bases, leaving 12 bases between them. The CDR3 is 14 amino acids. The CDR3 DNA reads as TGTGCCAGCAGCCCGACGTGGGGAAATGAAAAACTGTTTTTT. Translating gives CASSPTWGNEKLFF.

The chain links TRBV30 to TRBJ2-2; D remains ambiguous. Trimming cost V 2 bases and J 6 bases, with 4 bases left between them. The CDR3 runs 11 residues. Per the germline V gene, CDR1 is GTSNPN and CDR2 is SVGIG (reference sequence). The CDR3 reads CAWSSAGELFF. The CDR3 DNA reads TGTGCCTGGAGTTCGGCCGGGGAGCTGTTTTTT.

The chain employs TRBV27 and TRBJ1-2, with 11 bases lining up with TRBD1. The CDR3 runs 16 residues. Per germline, CDR1 MNHEY and CDR2 SMNVEV (reference sequence). Unmatched junction bases numbered 8, after V lost 4 bases and J lost 4 bases. CDR3 amino acids: CASSSPGTGGGYGYTF. As DNA, the CDR3 is TGTGCCAGCAGTTCGCCCGGGACAGGGGGTGGCTATGGCTACACCTTC.

V is TRBV18 and J is TRBJ1-5; D might be TRBD1 (6 bases). Germline V gives CDR1 KGHSH, CDR2 LQKENI. V dropped 3 bases and J dropped 2 bases, with 14 bases sitting between them. This CDR3 is built from 16 residues. CDR3 DNA sequence: TGTGCCAGCTCACCCCGGGAGGGGGGGGGCAATCAGCCCCAGCATTTT. Translated: CASSPREGGGNQPQHF.

The chain combines TRBV25-1 with TRBJ1-6; 9 bases are shared with TRBD1. The CDR3 runs 15 residues. J was trimmed by 7 bases and V by 3 bases; bases with no gene match: 4. Germline-derived CDR1 and CDR2 are MGHDK and SYGVNS. CDR3 loop: CASSDNRGPNSPLHF. The CDR3 DNA follows: TGTGCCAGCAGTGACAACAGGGGGCCCAATTCACCCCTCCACTTT.

The rearrangement joins TRBV29-1 to TRBJ2-1, with 8 bases matching TRBD2. The CDR3 is 13 residues long. Germline CDR1 reads SQVTM; CDR2 reads ANQGSEA. The V and J ends lost 4 bases and 9 bases, in that order; junction bases with no gene match: 8. CDR3 protein: CSVGNLAGGEQFF. In DNA, the CDR3 is TGCAGCGTTGGGAACCTAGCGGGTGGTGAGCAGTTCTTC.

The genes are TRBV29-1 and TRBJ1-4; tentatively, D is TRBD1 (5 bases). Between the trimmed V and J ends, which lost 5 bases and 10 bases, there was a span of 14 bases. This CDR3 spans 12 amino acids. In germline, CDR1 is SQVTM, CDR2 ANQGSEA. In nucleotides, the CDR3 is TGCAGCGTTATGGCCGGGGGTGGAAAACTGTTTTTT. Residues: CSVMAGGGKLFF.

V and J are TRBV30 and TRBJ1-2; a possible D gene is TRBD1 (6 bases). Looked up from germline, CDR1 is GTSNPN and CDR2 is SVGIG (reference sequence). V was clipped by 4 bases and J by 4 bases, with 16 bases between them. The CDR3 extends over 14 amino acids. As DNA, the CDR3 is TGTGCCTGGAACCCAACAGGGAAGGTCTATGGCTACACCTTC. It is translated as CAWNPTGKVYGYTF.

Only one count was recorded for this clone. The V gene is TRBV2, the J gene TRBJ1-1; D gene uncertain. In germline, CDR1 is SNHLY, CDR2 FYNNEI. This CDR3 region has 14 residues. V shed 6 bases and J shed 0 bases, with 11 bases lying between them. The CDR3 region has the DNA TGTGCCAGCAGGATCATTCAGGTGAACACTGAAGCTTTCTTT. It translates to CASRIIQVNTEAFF.

This sequence joins TRBV28 and TRBJ1-1; no definite D call. The CDR3 runs 12 residues. The ends were cut back, 10 bases at V and 0 bases at J, with 9 bases in the middle. Germline lookup yields CDR1 MDHEN and CDR2 SYDVKM. The CDR3 DNA sequence: TGTGCCACCAAAAACCTGAACACTGAAGCTTTCTTT. This sequence encodes CATKNLNTEAFF. Full variable domain (missing parts from reference TRBV28 and TRBJ1-1): DVKVTQSSRYLVKRTGEKVFLECVQDMDHENMFWYRQDPGLGLRLIYFSYDVKMKEKGDIPEGYSVSREKKERFSLILESASTNQTSMYLCATKNLNTEAFFGQGTRLTVV.

The chain joins TRBV6-1 to TRBJ2-5; 11 bases are shared with TRBD1. The junction had 7 bases not matched to a gene; V was cut back by 6 bases and J by 4 bases. Germline assignment: CDR1 MNHNS and CDR2 SASEGT. The CDR3 contains 15 residues. CDR3 region: CASSPRDRGGETQYF. CDR3 nucleotide sequence: TGTGCCAGCAGCCCCCGGGACAGGGGGGGAGAGACCCAGTACTTC.

The rearrangement links TRBV5-1 to TRBJ2-7; 7 nucleotides agree with TRBD1. Germline CDR1 reads SGHRS; CDR2 reads YFSETQ. V lost 1 base to trimming and J lost 7 bases; unmatched junction nucleotides: 11. The CDR3 loop spans 15 amino acids. CDR3 in DNA: TGCGCCAGCAGCTTGACCGGGACAGTAAGTTTGGAGCAGTACTTC. It codes for CASSLTGTVSLEQYF.

This clone was recorded at least ten times. The rearrangement joins TRBV9 to TRBJ2-5; tentatively, D is TRBD2 (7 bases). The CDR3 has 16 amino acids. V lost 1 base and J 4 bases, leaving 17 bases between the germline ends. Germline V CDR1 and CDR2: SGDLS, YYNGEE. CDR3 sequence reads: CASSVTGGYQGETQYF. DNA for the CDR3: TGTGCCAGCAGCGTAACGGGGGGCTACCAGGGAGAGACCCAGTACTTC.

This clone was detected a few times. V is TRBV29-1 and J is TRBJ2-2; TRBD1 is a possible D gene (6 bases). V lost 7 bases and J lost 1, with 13 bases in between. This CDR3 spans 14 amino acids. From germline, CDR1 is SQVTM and CDR2 ANQGSEA. CDR3 loop: CSALRQVNTGELFF. The CDR3 nucleotides read TGCAGCGCCCTTCGACAGGTGAACACCGGGGAGCTGTTTTTT.